This T cell receptor (beta chain) was identified during a study of sequential checkpoint blockade in melanoma. Study-level background: DNA from 91 pretreatment tumor samples underwent TCRβ immunosequencing. Study findings and constraints: For nivolumab-first patients, baseline tumor clonality was associated with response.

Produced via immunoSEQ multiplex PCR; TCRdb's table is partial and in-frame only. The sample includes roughly 2,700 clones, 20% to 25% of them seen just once. Treatment meaning: randomized to nivolumab then ipilimumab (arm A) or the reverse (arm B). The V and J ends lost 2 bases and 6 bases, in that order; junction bases with no gene match: 5. The CDR3 is 15 residues long. The germline V gene encodes CDR1 KGHSH and CDR2 LQKENI. As to this clone: What it binds is unknown.

The starting material was tumor tissue (inferred from file names), obtained from a patient given nivolumab and ipilimumab in sequence. The sequence was collected from a human donor with melanoma. The V gene is TRBV18, the J gene TRBJ2-2, with 8 bases fitting TRBD1. This chain's CDR3 is CASSPADRAAGELFF. DNA of the CDR3: TGTGCCAGCTCACCAGCGGACAGGGCCGCCGGGGAGCTGTTTTTT.